By share of the sample, the clone carrying this TCR beta chain is hyperexpanded (1% or more). Its antigen is still unknown. The CDR3 sequence is 12 residues long. V gave up 8 bases and J gave up 2 bases, with 8 bases separating them. Germline lookup yields CDR1 MNHEY and CDR2 SVGAGI. The data were obtained in a study of T cell repertoires in aging, cancer and after chemotherapy. Looking at the study overall: Six age groups, ranging from 30 or younger to 70 or older, included the donors. About 10 million TCR reads made up the full dataset.

Peripheral blood genomic DNA, not sorted cells or RNA, was the template. Study conclusions and caveats: In cancer patients, declining TCR diversity with age involved lost richness and lost evenness. The repertoire data cannot show anything about immunological memory following chemotherapy.

Multiplex touch-down PCR with TRB-A/B primers amplified rearranged V-D-J TRB sequences. TCRdb used MiXCR to reprocess the multiplex PCR reads, holding one entry per CDR3 protein. The repertoire has around 660 distinct CDR3 sequences, around 39% of them found once; the top ten carry 20%. The rearrangement links TRBV6-5 to TRBJ2-3, with D maybe TRBD2 (5 bases). The receptor was derived from a human donor with a solid tumor. Sequenced material: blood. The CDR3 loop reads CASGSVTDTQYF. The CDR3 DNA reads as TGTGCCAGCGGGAGCGTCACAGATACGCAGTATTTT.